This T cell receptor (beta chain) is drawn from a study of beta chain features in type 1 diabetes. Reverse transcription of all isolated RNA meant that expressed TCRB transcripts were sequenced. Assay used: immunoSEQ multiplex PCR; TCRdb lists only in-frame clones, some missing. The table shows about 140,000 clones, with about 7% occurring only once. This clone was seen a handful of times. This CDR3 spans 16 amino acids. Germline V gives CDR1 LGHNA, CDR2 YNFKEQ. After removal of 0 bases from V and 5 bases from J, the junction contained 5 bases not matched to a gene. The sample consisted of central memory CD4+ T cells from blood. The rearrangement joins TRBV4-2 to TRBJ2-5; 11 bases match TRBD2. The TCR was taken from a woman in her thirties in good health. This CDR3 reads CASSQEALAGGETQYF. The CDR3 DNA reads as TGTGCCAGCAGCCAAGAGGCATTAGCGGGGGGGGAGACCCAGTACTTC.